The 20 T cell receptor beta chains below all came from one sample that was sequenced in a study of blood T cell repertoires in COVID-19. Repertoires were generated with immunoSEQ multiplex PCR, while TCRdb's copy carries only in-frame clones and drops some. The top ten clones hold approximately 5.1% of a sample with nearly 200,000 clones, around four fifths of them seen once. The specimen was peripheral blood. Receptors were obtained from a woman between 65 and 79 years old with active or convalescent COVID-19.

This clone was seen a few times. The CDR3 nucleotides read TGTGCCAGCAGCCCTAGCCCCTTCTCTGGAAACACCATATATTTT. It encodes CASSPSPFSGNTIYF. The chain combines TRBV13 with TRBJ1-3; D not certain. V lost 5 bases and J lost 0, with 11 bases in between. Germline V gene data show CDR1 as PRHDT and CDR2 as FYEKMQ (reference sequence). CDR3 length equals 15 residues.

The V call is TRBV6-5, the J call TRBJ1-1; D is possibly TRBD1 (6 bases). The germline CDR1 and CDR2 sequences are MNHEY and SVGAGI. Trimming pared 2 bases from V and 11 bases from J, leaving 12 bases between. The CDR3 runs 12 residues. Here the CDR3 reads CASSYVGAEAFF. Here the CDR3 DNA reads TGTGCCAGCAGTTACGTGGGGGCGGAGGCTTTCTTT.

This sequence joins TRBV29-1 and TRBJ2-7, with 9 nucleotides matching TRBD1. J was trimmed by 8 bases and V by 4 bases; bases with no gene match: 6. This CDR3 has 12 amino acids. From germline, CDR1 is SQVTM and CDR2 ANQGSEA. CDR3 DNA sequence: TGCAGCGTTGGAGAGGGACAGGGCAAGCAGTACTTC. Its translation is CSVGEGQGKQYF.

The chain is built from TRBV25-1 and TRBJ2-2, with D possibly matching TRBD2 (6 bases). V dropped 1 base and J dropped 2 bases, with 14 bases sitting between them. This CDR3 is 17 amino acids long. In germline, CDR1 is MGHDK, CDR2 SYGVNS. The CDR3 nucleotides read TGTGCCAGCAGTGAATCCCACGGGACTTCAAACACCGGGGAGCTGTTTTTT. Residues: CASSESHGTSNTGELFF.

V gene TRBV18 combines with J gene TRBJ2-3; 13 bases fit TRBD2. The CDR3 has 15 residues. J gave up 6 bases and V 3 bases, and 3 bases lay outside the gene matches. Germline CDR1 reads KGHSH; CDR2 reads LQKENI. CDR3 residues: CASSPMTSGRDTQYF. CDR3 in DNA: TGTGCCAGCTCACCGATGACTAGCGGGAGGGATACGCAGTATTTT.

This clone was found once. J is TRBJ1-1 and V is TRBV7-9; D not certain. Trimming took 1 base from V and 3 from J, leaving 12 bases between them. The germline CDR1 and CDR2 sequences are SEHNR and FQNEAQ (reference sequence). The CDR3 loop spans 15 amino acids. The CDR3 sequence is CASSLGGTRYTEAFF. The CDR3 coding sequence is TGTGCCAGCAGCTTAGGAGGTACGAGGTACACTGAAGCTTTCTTT.

This sequence joins TRBV13 and TRBJ2-1, with TRBD2 matching over 7 bases. This CDR3 region has 16 residues. Germline lookup yields CDR1 PRHDT and CDR2 FYEKMQ (reference sequence). V shed 1 base, J shed 4 bases, and the junction held 7 bases outside the gene matches. This CDR3 reads CASSLALASGYNEQFF. The CDR3 DNA follows: TGTGCCAGCAGCTTAGCCCTTGCTAGCGGATACAATGAGCAGTTCTTC.

This sequence joins TRBV10-3 and TRBJ2-1; 10 nucleotides align to TRBD2. This CDR3 is built from 21 residues. Germline CDR1 and CDR2: ENHRY and SYGVKD. With 3 bases clipped from V and 4 bases from J, the junction kept 21 bases outside the gene matches. For the CDR3, the DNA is TGTGCCATCAGTGATTTAGCGGGGGGCGTCCCCCGCGACAAAAGATACAATGAGCAGTTCTTC. As protein: CAISDLAGGVPRDKRYNEQFF.

This chain joins TRBV7-3 and TRBJ2-7, with D possibly TRBD2 on 5 matching bases. Trimming shortened V by 0 bases and J by 4 bases, and 13 bases separated the two germline ends. From germline, CDR1 is SGHTA and CDR2 FQGTGA. This CDR3 region has 15 residues. CDR3 in amino acids: CASSLTRAGVYEQYF. CDR3 bases: TGTGCCAGCAGCTTAACGAGGGCAGGAGTATACGAGCAGTACTTC.

This chain joins TRBV7-3 and TRBJ1-1, with 9 positions matching TRBD1. This CDR3 spans 14 amino acids. CDR1 is SGHTA and CDR2 is FQGTGA in the germline V gene. With 5 bases clipped from V and 1 base from J, the junction kept 2 bases outside the gene matches. The CDR3 DNA reads TGTGCCAGCAGCCAGACAGGGGGGAACACTGAAGCTTTCTTT. Residues: CASSQTGGNTEAFF.

The chain links TRBV2 to TRBJ2-3; D gene ambiguous. The CDR3 length is 11 residues. Trimming took off 4 bases at V and 3 bases at J, with 2 bases between the two ends. Germline values: CDR1 SNHLY, CDR2 FYNNEI. The DNA for the CDR3 is TGTGCCAGCAGTGTAACAGATACGCAGTATTTT. Protein: CASSVTDTQYF. Together with reference TRBV2 and TRBJ2-3, the CDR3 gives the full variable domain: EPEVTQTPSHQVTQMGQEVILRCVPISNHLYFYWYRQILGQKVEFLVSFYNNEISEKSEIFDDQFSVERPDGSNFTLKIRSTKLEDSAMYFCASSVTDTQYFGPGTRLTVL.

The genes are TRBV5-5 and TRBJ2-7; 10 bases are shared with TRBD2. CDR1 SGHKS and CDR2 YYEKEE come from the germline V gene (reference sequence). This CDR3 region has 15 residues. Trimming removed 1 base from V and 4 bases from J; junction bases left unmatched: 5. The CDR3 protein is CASSLSPAGGYEQYF. CDR3 in DNA: TGTGCCAGCAGCTTGTCCCCAGCGGGAGGGTACGAGCAGTACTTC.

The chain uses TRBV7-9 and TRBJ2-5, with a possible D match to TRBD2 (6 bases). This CDR3 comprises 17 residues. Germline CDR1 reads SEHNR; CDR2 reads FQNEAQ (reference sequence). With 1 base removed from V and 1 base from J, the gap between germline ends came to 16 bases. This CDR3 reads CASSLVFGQGGQETQYF. The CDR3 DNA reads TGTGCCAGCAGCTTAGTGTTTGGCCAGGGAGGCCAAGAGACCCAGTACTTC.

The rearrangement links TRBV19 to TRBJ2-7; no clear D. Trimming took off 9 bases at V and 1 base at J, with 4 bases between the two ends. This CDR3 contains 10 residues. Germline V CDR1 and CDR2: LNHDA, SQIVND (reference sequence). This CDR3 reads CASPSYEQYF. The CDR3 coding sequence is TGTGCCAGCCCTTCCTACGAGCAGTACTTC.

The chain combines TRBV18 with TRBJ2-5, with 8 nucleotides matching TRBD2. CDR3 length: 14 residues. The trim removed 3 bases at V and 5 bases at J, leaving 5 bases unmatched. Germline-derived CDR1 and CDR2 are KGHSH and LQKENI. The CDR3 sequence is CASSPSGTRETQYF. The CDR3 DNA follows: TGTGCCAGCTCACCGTCTGGGACTAGGGAGACCCAGTACTTC.

The V and J genes are TRBV7-2 and TRBJ1-1; the D gene is possibly TRBD1 (5 bases). The V gene's germline CDR1 is SGHTA and CDR2 FQGNSA. Trimming took 5 bases from V and 1 from J, leaving 14 bases between them. CDR3 length equals 15 residues. CDR3 residues: CASSPRKGRNTEAFF. CDR3 in DNA: TGTGCCAGCAGCCCCCGGAAGGGGCGGAACACTGAAGCTTTCTTT.

This chain links TRBV2 with TRBJ2-7, with 10 bases that match TRBD1. This CDR3 has 14 amino acids. Trimming cost V 4 bases and J 4 bases; bases outside gene matches: 4. Germline values: CDR1 SNHLY, CDR2 FYNNEI. DNA of the CDR3: TGTGCCAGCAGTGTCCGGACAGGGGGGTACGAGCAGTACTTC. Its translation: CASSVRTGGYEQYF.

This clone has just one count. The chain carries TRBV21-1 and TRBJ2-7; TRBD2, the table's D call, lacks a check against the DNA. TRBV21-1 is described as a pseudogene. This CDR3 has 18 residues. CDR3 loop: CASSKGRTGPSGSYEQYF. CDR3 nucleotides: TGTGCCAGCAGCAAAGGTAGAACGGGGCCTAGCGGGTCCTACGAGCAGTACTTC.

The chain combines TRBV15 with TRBJ2-1, with D possibly TRBD2 on 7 matching bases. The CDR3 loop spans 15 amino acids. The ends were cut back, 1 base at V and 13 bases at J, with 20 bases in the middle. Germline V gives CDR1 LNHNV, CDR2 YYDKDF (reference sequence). CDR3 DNA sequence: TGTGCCACCAGCAGAGGAAGGGGGGGAAAGTTGAAACAGTTCTTC. This gives the protein CATSRGRGGKLKQFF.

The rearrangement joins TRBV5-1 to TRBJ2-6; D gene ambiguous. The CDR3 consists of 16 residues. Germline CDR1 is SGHRS and CDR2 is YFSETQ. V was cut by 0 bases and J by 1 base, with 8 bases left in between. The DNA of the CDR3 is TGCGCCAGCAGCTTGGTCGCCGGTTCTGGGGCCAACGTCCTGACTTTC. Residues: CASSLVAGSGANVLTF.